These 6 T cell receptor beta chains were sequenced from one sample in a study of tumor-infiltrating lymphocytes in primary liver carcinoma. With a constant-region primer, TCR beta cDNA was made from about 0.5 ug of total RNA. Researchers made the TCR beta libraries by running three nested multiplex PCR rounds with slightly modified ARM-PCR. Use of TRBV1-TRBV30 forward primers with a C-beta reverse primer characterized the first two PCR rounds, which lasted around 11 cycles each. TCRdb re-derived calls from the multiplex PCR reads in MiXCR, one entry per CDR3 protein. There are about 21,000 distinct CDR3 sequences in the sample; roughly 70% occur only once, and less than 45% lies in the top ten. Both RNA and DNA were isolated together from about 20-30 mg of bulk tissue that had not been sorted. Sequencing was carried out using liver tumor tissue from sampling region 1. Subset: tumor region T1, superior pole. Receptor source: a man aged 40-49 years with primary liver carcinoma and hepatitis B virus infection.

Note on this clonotype: Likely a read error: the CDR3 ends without its conserved phenylalanine or tryptophan. The chain has TRBV7-9 and TRBJ1-2; D is undetermined. The CDR3 totals 16 residues. Germline loops: CDR1 SEHNR, CDR2 FQNEAQ (reference sequence). The CDR3 DNA follows: TGTACCAGCAGTCCCGAGGGCAGGCTGTCCCAGTATGGCTACACCTCC. Amino acids: CTSSPEGRLSQYGYTS.

As concerns this clonotype: At one of its ends the junction is not consistent with the germline gene, which may arise from a read error. The V gene is TRBV7-9, the J gene TRBJ2-7; 8 nucleotides line up with TRBD2. This CDR3 has 18 residues. From germline, CDR1 is SEHNR and CDR2 FQNEAQ (reference sequence). The CDR3, as DNA: TGTGCCAGCAGCTGCGGGACTAGTGGGAACCAGCGTCCCTATGAGCAGTACTTC. Protein: CASSCGTSGNQRPYEQYF.

Ten or more counts support this clonotype. The junction does not match germline at one end; this may be a read error. V gene TRBV11-2 combines with J gene TRBJ1-6, with D unclear. CDR1 and CDR2 (germline): SGHAT, FQNNGV. The CDR3 length is 15 residues. CDR3 DNA sequence: TGTGCCAGCAACTTAGAAGTGGCAGCCATCTCACCCCTCCACTTT. Encoded protein: CASNLEVAAISPLHF.

On this clonotype itself: The germline gene is not matched at one end of the junction; a read error may be the cause. The chain couples TRBV12-3 or TRBV12-4 to TRBJ2-7; D is possibly TRBD1 (5 bases). CDR3 length: 15 amino acids. CDR3 coding DNA: TGTGCCAGCAGTATCGAGACAAGGGGCCTCTACGAGCAATACTTC. Translating gives CASSIETRGLYEQYF.

A word on this clonotype: The conserved closing phenylalanine or tryptophan is absent in this CDR3, likely reflecting a read error. The chain combines TRBV6-5 with TRBJ2-7; TRBD1 matches at 7 bases. The CDR3 is 16 amino acids. The V gene's germline CDR1 is MNHEY and CDR2 SVGAGI. As DNA, the CDR3 is TGTGCCAGCAGGCCCGGACAGGCGGCATCCTTTTACGAACAGTACCTC. Translated, it gives CASRPGQAASFYEQYL.

In regard to this clonotype: At one end, the junction sequence differs from germline, possibly due to a read error. The chain joins TRBV11-2 to TRBJ2-7; D is perhaps TRBD2 (5 bases). The germline V gene encodes CDR1 SGHAT and CDR2 FQNNGV. The CDR3 totals 15 residues. The CDR3 sequence is CASSSSSGIAYEQYF. Written as DNA, the CDR3 is TGTGCTAGCAGCTCATCCTCGGGGATTGCCTACGAGCAGTACTTC.